The present entry profiles one TCR beta chain with its context. Its cognate antigen has yet to be identified. Qualities for individual bases were not recorded, and no much larger clone is one base off. V drops 2 bases and J drops 12 bases, leaving 17 bases in between. Reading from cysteine to phenylalanine, the CDR3 counts 13 amino acids. Here the CDR3 DNA is all that survives: 39 bases in frame from base 1. For CDR1 and CDR2, the germline V gene lists KGHSH and LQKENI. The data originate from a study of glioma-infiltrating T cells after dendritic cell vaccination (dated by TCRdb to about 2016). Notes on the research overall: Of the 15 glioblastoma patients in the cohort, all drawn from Phase I and II dendritic cell vaccination trials, 9 were newly diagnosed and 6 had recurrent disease. Each patient got three intradermal injections of the dendritic cell vaccine, spaced at biweekly intervals, in the arm below the axilla. Autologous tumor lysate-pulsed dendritic cell vaccination was administered to the patients between about 2003 and 2012. Survival after dendritic cell vaccination was correlated with TCR sequencing metrics such as TIL content and the overlap between tumor and blood repertoires. The vaccine consisted of monocyte-derived dendritic cells cultured less than 9 days with IL-4 and GM-CSF, then pulsed overnight with autologous tumor lysate. In glioblastoma patients vaccinated with dendritic cells, deep sequencing of TCR beta CDR3 regions served to measure tumor-infiltrating lymphocyte content and to compare repertoires between tumor and blood. What the study reported, not specific to this receptor: The three-group TCR overlap response model was described as speculative and requiring prospective validation. Higher estimated pretreatment TIL content predicted longer time to progression and overall survival after dendritic cell vaccination. No direct relationship between TCR clonality and survival was found, suggesting a diverse polyclonal response may matter. The cohort was small and heterogeneous, with few patients having full blood and tumor sets and even fewer initial-recurrent tumor pairs.

The immunoSEQ assay amplified TCRB CDR3 regions from roughly 2.1 micrograms of genomic DNA, or from all available DNA when less than that amount was available. The multiplex PCR employed 60 forward primers targeting TCR V beta segments and 13 reverse primers targeting J beta segments. To estimate reads per starting template, synthetic control templates were spiked into each sample at limiting dilution. Sequencing produced 87 bp reads on the Illumina HiSeq System. As for how the authors treated the data: PCR and sequencing errors were removed by a nearest neighbor algorithm that merged closely related sequences. TCR overlap was defined as the percentage of unique tumor TCR beta sequences that were also present in the same patient's peripheral blood. TCRdb obtained this table from immuneACCESS and retained in-frame rearrangements with V and J assigned. These tables miss some clones; where compared with another copy, unresolved V genes account for less than half of the shortfall, and the remainder is unexplained. The V and J calls and clone size were taken over from that table, and D and trimming were inferred from the DNA. The sample table contains about 82,000 clones; only one count was recorded for roughly 89% of them. The ten largest clones represent 3.2% of the sample.

Patients were selected for having adequate residual fresh-frozen tumor tissue and more than two years of available survival data. Although molecular status otherwise differed among the glioblastoma patients, no patient had an isocitrate dehydrogenase mutation. PBMC collection took place before vaccination, two weeks after the third vaccination, and at tumor progression if progression occurred. Genomic DNA was extracted with the Qiagen DNeasy Blood extraction Kit. This TCR came from a human donor with glioblastoma. The chain joins TRBV18 to TRBJ2-7; the D gene is perhaps TRBD1, on 6 matching bases. The sequences come from blood, collected before dendritic cell vaccination. The CDR3: CASSPGVGAPGYF. The nucleotides read TGTGCCAGCTCACCAGGGGTGGGGGCGCCGGGGTACTTC.